The rows below give T cell receptor beta chains drawn from one sample of a study of cytomegalovirus exposure and HLA in healthy donors. TCRdb's copy holds only in-frame clones and misses some; the assay was immunoSEQ multiplex PCR. The sample consists of hundreds of thousands of clones, 60% to 80% of them appearing once. The sequenced material came from PBMCs. These receptors originate from a male donor in good health and CMV-seronegative. CDR3s include the opening cysteine and the closing phenylalanine or tryptophan. D genes are given only for firm matches. Size is omitted from some rows. Given values are once, few, many or a class for expanded clones.

DNA,CDR3,D,V,J,size
TGTGCCAGTAGTAACCCGGGACAGGGGGCCAGAGGCTACACCTTC,CASSNPGQGARGYTF,TRBD1,TRBV19,TRBJ1-2,once
TGCGCCAGCAGCCAAGGATACGGGACAGGCTACGAGCAGTACTTC,CASSQGYGTGYEQYF,TRBD1,TRBV4-3,TRBJ2-7,NA
TGTGCCACCAGCATTTCCGGGACAGGGGGCGATACGCAGTATTTT,CATSISGTGGDTQYF,TRBD1,TRBV15,TRBJ2-3,once
TGTGCCAGCAGCGTTCGCGGGACTAGCGACGAGCAGTACTTC,CASSVRGTSDEQYF,TRBD2,TRBV9,TRBJ2-7,NA
TGTGCCAGCAGCTTAAGCAGCCAAGAGACCCAGTACTTC,CASSLSSQETQYF,NA,TRBV7-3,TRBJ2-5,NA
TGTGCCAGCTCACCCCGGAGCGGGATTTTCCATGAGCAGTTCTTC,CASSPRSGIFHEQFF,TRBD2,TRBV18,TRBJ2-1,NA
TGTGCCAGCTCACCCAACAGGGTGAGCTCCTACGAGCAGTACTTC,CASSPNRVSSYEQYF,NA,TRBV18,TRBJ2-7,NA
TGTGCCAGCAGCTCGGGGACAGGGGGCTTCAACGAGCAGTACTTC,CASSSGTGGFNEQYF,TRBD1,TRBV5-4,TRBJ2-7,NA
TGTGCCACCAGCAGACCACCGACCTCTTCAGGGGAAAGCTCCTACAATGAGCAGTTCTTC,CATSRPPTSSGESSYNEQFF,NA,TRBV15,TRBJ2-1,NA
TGTGCCATCAGTTCCAGGACAGGCGACTCCTACGAGCAGTACTTC,CAISSRTGDSYEQYF,TRBD1,TRBV10-3,TRBJ2-7,NA
TGTGCCAGTAGTGATCCCGGGACAGTTAACTATGGCTACACCTTC,CASSDPGTVNYGYTF,TRBD1,TRBV19,TRBJ1-2,NA
TGTGCCTGGAGTCTCCAGGACCTAGCCTCCTACGAGCAGTACTTC,CAWSLQDLASYEQYF,NA,TRBV30,TRBJ2-7,NA
TGTGCCAGCAGTGAATTTCAGACACCTAGGGGCAATGAGCAGTTCTTC,CASSEFQTPRGNEQFF,NA,TRBV25-1,TRBJ2-1,NA
TGCGCCAGCGGGGAGTACTTAGCAAATGAGCAGTTCTTC,CASGEYLANEQFF,NA,TRBV5-1,TRBJ2-1,NA
TGTGCCAGCAGTGAAGGTGGGGGGGACGGCTACACCTTC,CASSEGGGDGYTF,NA,TRBV6-1,TRBJ1-2,NA
TGTGCCAGCAGCGTAGTCTTGAGCATCACAGATACGCAGTATTTT,CASSVVLSITDTQYF,NA,TRBV9,TRBJ2-3,NA
TGTGCCTGCTACCCGACTAGCACAGATACGCAGTATTTT,CACYPTSTDTQYF,NA,TRBV30,TRBJ2-3,NA
TGTGCCACCCGGGCCAAAAACATTCAGTACTTC,CATRAKNIQYF,NA,TRBV6-5,TRBJ2-4,NA
TGTGCCAGCAGTATTGAAGTGGGCAGAAGTAATGAAAAACTGTTTTTT,CASSIEVGRSNEKLFF,NA,TRBV27,TRBJ1-4,NA
TGTGCCAGCAGGATGACAGGGAAGAGGCACGAGCAGTACTTC,CASRMTGKRHEQYF,TRBD1,TRBV28,TRBJ2-7,NA
TGTGCCAGCAGTGAAGCTGGCAGGGAGCAGTACTTC,CASSEAGREQYF,NA,TRBV2,TRBJ2-7,NA
TGTGCCAGCAGTTTAAGGACAGGGGCCTACAATGAGCAGTTCTTC,CASSLRTGAYNEQFF,TRBD1,TRBV27,TRBJ2-1,few
TGTGCCAGCAGCCCAAGGACCACGGCGGGGGAGACCCAGTACTTC,CASSPRTTAGETQYF,NA,TRBV9,TRBJ2-5,NA
TGCGCCAGCAGCCCAAGGGGTAACATGGGTGAAAAACTGTTTTTT,CASSPRGNMGEKLFF,NA,TRBV4-1,TRBJ1-4,NA
TGTGCCAGCAGCCTGAGTGTCGGGACTACCAATGAGCAGTTCTTC,CASSLSVGTTNEQFF,TRBD2,TRBV7-9,TRBJ2-1,few
TGTGCCAGTAGTATCGGGGGGCAGCAGTATTTT,CASSIGGQQYF,NA,TRBV19,TRBJ2-3,NA
TGTGCCAGCAGCGACCAGGGCTACGAGCAGTACTTC,CASSDQGYEQYF,NA,TRBV5-6,TRBJ2-7,few
TGTGCCATCAGTTTGATTAGCTACGAGCAGTACTTC,CAISLISYEQYF,NA,TRBV10-3,TRBJ2-7,NA
TGTGCCAGCAGCTCCACTTATTCAGATACGCAGTATTTT,CASSSTYSDTQYF,NA,TRBV7-3,TRBJ2-3,NA
TGTGCCAGCATCCAAGCGGGGGGGTTAACCGGGGAGCTGTTTTTT,CASIQAGGLTGELFF,TRBD2,TRBV28,TRBJ2-2,NA
TGTGCCTGGAGTGCTGGACTAGGACACACCGGGGAGCTGTTTTTT,CAWSAGLGHTGELFF,TRBD2,TRBV30,TRBJ2-2,NA
TGTGCCAGCAGCCAAGATAAATTAGCGGGGGGTGGGGAGACCCAGTACTTC,CASSQDKLAGGGETQYF,TRBD2,TRBV4-2,TRBJ2-5,NA